This T cell receptor (beta chain) was identified in a study of blood T cell repertoires in COVID-19. Measured with immunoSEQ multiplex PCR; TCRdb has only the in-frame clones, and not every one. The table has 190,000 or so clones, around 90% seen once. The sequenced material came from PBMCs or T cells enriched from blood (not recorded which). The receptor was isolated from a woman younger than 35 who had recovered from COVID-19.

CDR3 loop: CASSELSGTSAYNEQFF. In nucleotides, the CDR3 is TGTGCCAGCAGTGAATTGTCTGGGACTAGCGCCTACAATGAGCAGTTCTTC. The chain joins TRBV6-1 to TRBJ2-1; the match to TRBD2 covers 10 bases. Looked up from germline, CDR1 is MNHNS and CDR2 is SASEGT. The CDR3 sequence is 17 residues long. The ends lost 2 bases at V and 2 bases at J; junction bases unmatched: 6.